This TCR beta chain was captured by sequencing in a study of blood T cell repertoires in COVID-19. About the study: Both acute and convalescent COVID-19 samples were obtained from the United States, Italy and Spain. From T cells, B-cell-depleted T cells, or PBMCs came the material, which was cDNA or gDNA.

CDR1 is LGHNA and CDR2 is YNFKEQ in the germline V gene. The CDR3 spans 14 residues. V lost 2 bases to trimming and J lost 7 bases, with 9 bases between them. Per the study methods: Amplification from reference gene primers served as the basis for estimated nucleated cell counts. Clones were sequenced by immunoSEQ multiplex PCR, and TCRdb holds only the in-frame ones, with some missing. V and J calls and clone size come straight from that table; D and trimming were deduced from the DNA. Among about 160,000 clones listed, approximately 85% were seen once. Regarding this clone: Other nucleotide sequences in the sample specify the same CDR3.

The sample consisted of peripheral blood. The receptor's source is a man aged 60 to 75 with active or convalescent COVID-19. This sequence joins TRBV4-2 and TRBJ1-6, with D unclear. The CDR3 DNA is TGTGCCAGCAGCCAACGGACTGACAATTCACCCCTCCACTTT. Protein: CASSQRTDNSPLHF.